The rows below give T cell receptor beta chains drawn from one sample of a study of T cell repertoires in cytomegalovirus infection. TCRdb re-analysed the reads in MiXCR, keeping a single row per CDR3 protein. The sample holds fewer than 1,000,000 distinct CDR3 sequences, around a third seen once. Their specific antigens are unknown. The source was cultured CD8+ T cells from PBMCs, collected from culture after CMV antigen stimulation. The receptor source for this set is a human donor in good health (CMV status not recorded). Some clones in this sample may be carry-over from other donors' samples. Both conserved end residues are part of each CDR3. A D gene is named only where the DNA matches it firmly. Expanded clones get a size class; other rows say once, few or many, or leave the size out.

TRBJ1-1 - TRBD1 TRBV12-3/TRBV12-4 TGTGCCAGCATAATTACAGGGGGCGCAGGAACTGAAGCTTTCTTT CASIITGGAGTEAFF
TRBJ2-1 few - TRBV12-3/TRBV12-4 TGTGCCAGCAGTTCGCCTGGGCGGGGAGTCTACAATGAGCAGTTCTTC CASSSPGRGVYNEQFF
TRBJ2-2 few - TRBV6-6 TGTGCCAGCAGTTACATTCGGGCGGGAACGAACACCGGGGAGCTGTTTTTT CASSYIRAGTNTGELFF
TRBJ2-5 many - TRBV7-2 TGTGCCAGCGGATTGGGGGACTTCCAAGAGACCCAGTACTTC CASGLGDFQETQYF
TRBJ2-5 many TRBD2 TRBV6-1 TGTGCCAGCAGTCTCAATGGAGCGGGGCTACAAGAGACCCAGTACTTC CASSLNGAGLQETQYF
TRBJ2-3 many - TRBV7-2 TGTGCCAGCAGCCCGCTTAGGGTTAGCACAGATACGCAGTATTTT CASSPLRVSTDTQYF
TRBJ1-1 - - TRBV4-3 TGCGCCAGCAATCTAGGGAGGGGACTCACTGAAGCTTTCTTT CASNLGRGLTEAFF
TRBJ1-3 few - TRBV4-3 TGCGCCAGCAGCCCGACTTGGACAGCCTTCTCTGGAAACACCATATATTTT CASSPTWTAFSGNTIYF
TRBJ1-5 - TRBD1 TRBV4-1 TGCGCCAGCAGCTCACTCCCGGGACAGGGGAATCAGCCCCAGCATTTT CASSSLPGQGNQPQHF
TRBJ1-5 - - TRBV18 TGTGCCAGCTCACCACGGTCACAGAATAGCAATCAGCCCCAGCATTTT CASSPRSQNSNQPQHF
TRBJ1-1 many TRBD1 TRBV7-6 TGTGCCAGCAGCCTAGGGGACAGCAACACTGAAGCTTTCTTT CASSLGDSNTEAFF
TRBJ1-1 many TRBD1 TRBV9 TGTGCCAGCAGCGAATGGACAGGGGGAACTGAAGCTTTCTTT CASSEWTGGTEAFF
TRBJ2-2 few TRBD1 TRBV10-3 TGTGCCATCAGGACAGGGCAGGACGGGGAGCTGTTTTTT CAIRTGQDGELFF